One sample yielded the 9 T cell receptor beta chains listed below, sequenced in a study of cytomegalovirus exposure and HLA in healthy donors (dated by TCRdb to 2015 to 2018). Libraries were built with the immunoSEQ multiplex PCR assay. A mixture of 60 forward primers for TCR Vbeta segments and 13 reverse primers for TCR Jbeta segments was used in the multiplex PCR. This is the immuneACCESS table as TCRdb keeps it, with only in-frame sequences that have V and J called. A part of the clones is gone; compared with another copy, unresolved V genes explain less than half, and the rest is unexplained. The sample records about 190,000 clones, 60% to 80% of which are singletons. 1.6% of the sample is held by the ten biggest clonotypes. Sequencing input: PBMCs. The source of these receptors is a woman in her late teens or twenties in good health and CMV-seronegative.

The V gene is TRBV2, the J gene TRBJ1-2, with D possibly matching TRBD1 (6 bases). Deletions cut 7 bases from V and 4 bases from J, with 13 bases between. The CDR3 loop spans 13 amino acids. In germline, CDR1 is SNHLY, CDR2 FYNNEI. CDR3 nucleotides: TGTGCCAGCATCAGCAGGGGTCGCTATGGCTACACCTTC. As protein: CASISRGRYGYTF.

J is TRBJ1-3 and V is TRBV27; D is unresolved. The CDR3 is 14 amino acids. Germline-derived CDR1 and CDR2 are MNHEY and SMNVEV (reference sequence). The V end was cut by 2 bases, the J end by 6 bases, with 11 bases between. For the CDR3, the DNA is TGTGCCAGCAGTTTAAGCAGGAGGGAAAACACCATATATTTT. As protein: CASSLSRRENTIYF.

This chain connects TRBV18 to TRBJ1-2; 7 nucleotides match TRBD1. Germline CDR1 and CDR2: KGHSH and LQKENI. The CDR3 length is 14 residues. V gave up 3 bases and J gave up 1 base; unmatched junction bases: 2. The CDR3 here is CASSPGDSNYGYTF. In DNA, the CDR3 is TGTGCCAGCTCACCGGGGGACAGTAACTATGGCTACACCTTC. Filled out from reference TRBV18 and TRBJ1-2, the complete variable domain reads NAGVMQNPRHLVRRRGQEARLRCSPMKGHSHVYWYRQLPEEGLKFMVYLQKENIIDESGMPKERFSAEFPKEGPSILRIQQVVRGDSAAYFCASSPGDSNYGYTFGSGTRLTVV.

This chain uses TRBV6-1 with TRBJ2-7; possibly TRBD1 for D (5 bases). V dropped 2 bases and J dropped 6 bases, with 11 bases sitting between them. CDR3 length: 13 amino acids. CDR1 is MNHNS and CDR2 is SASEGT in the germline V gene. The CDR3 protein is CASSEIQGTEQYF. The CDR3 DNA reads TGTGCCAGCAGTGAAATTCAGGGAACCGAGCAGTACTTC.

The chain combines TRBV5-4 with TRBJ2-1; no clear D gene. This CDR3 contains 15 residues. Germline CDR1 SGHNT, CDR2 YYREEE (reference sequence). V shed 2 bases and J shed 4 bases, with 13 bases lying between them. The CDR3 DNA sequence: TGTGCCAGCAGCTTCAATAATGGCAGATACAATGAGCAGTTCTTC. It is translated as CASSFNNGRYNEQFF.

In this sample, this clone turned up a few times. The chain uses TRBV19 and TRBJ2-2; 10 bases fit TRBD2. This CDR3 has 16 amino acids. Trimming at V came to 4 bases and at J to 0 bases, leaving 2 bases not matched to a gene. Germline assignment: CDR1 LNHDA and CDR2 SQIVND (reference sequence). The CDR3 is CASSTAGGPNTGELFF. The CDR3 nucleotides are TGTGCCAGTAGTACAGCGGGAGGGCCGAACACCGGGGAGCTGTTTTTT.

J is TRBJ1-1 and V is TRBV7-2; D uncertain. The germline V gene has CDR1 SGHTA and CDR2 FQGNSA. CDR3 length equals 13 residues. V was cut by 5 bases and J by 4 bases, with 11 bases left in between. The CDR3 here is CASSRESSTEAFF. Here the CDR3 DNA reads TGTGCCAGCAGCCGAGAATCTAGCACTGAAGCTTTCTTT.

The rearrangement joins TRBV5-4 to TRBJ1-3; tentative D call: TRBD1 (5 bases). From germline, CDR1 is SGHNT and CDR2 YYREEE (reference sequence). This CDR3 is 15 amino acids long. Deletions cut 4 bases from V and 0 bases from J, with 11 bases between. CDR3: CASSATGLSGNTIYF. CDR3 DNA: TGTGCCAGCAGCGCAACAGGCCTCTCTGGAAACACCATATATTTT.

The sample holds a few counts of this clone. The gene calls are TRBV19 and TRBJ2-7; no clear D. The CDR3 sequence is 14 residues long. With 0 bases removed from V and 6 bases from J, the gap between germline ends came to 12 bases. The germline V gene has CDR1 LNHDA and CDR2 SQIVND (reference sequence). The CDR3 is CASSIDLTPVEQYF. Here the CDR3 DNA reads TGTGCCAGTAGTATAGATCTTACTCCGGTCGAGCAGTACTTC.